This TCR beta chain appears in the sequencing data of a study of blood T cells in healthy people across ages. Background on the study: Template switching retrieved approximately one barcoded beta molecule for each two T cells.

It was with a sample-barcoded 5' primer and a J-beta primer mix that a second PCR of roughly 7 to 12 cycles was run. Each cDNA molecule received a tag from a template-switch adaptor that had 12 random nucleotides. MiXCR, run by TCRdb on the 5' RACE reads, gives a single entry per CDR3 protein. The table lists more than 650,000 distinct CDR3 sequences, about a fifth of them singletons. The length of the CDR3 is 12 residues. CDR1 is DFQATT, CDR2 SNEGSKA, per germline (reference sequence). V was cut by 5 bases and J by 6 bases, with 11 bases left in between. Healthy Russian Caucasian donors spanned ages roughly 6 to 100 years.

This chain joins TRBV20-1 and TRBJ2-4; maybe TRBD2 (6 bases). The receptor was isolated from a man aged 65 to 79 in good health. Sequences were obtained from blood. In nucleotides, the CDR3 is TGCAGTGCTGAGGCCGGGGGAAACATTCAGTACTTC. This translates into CSAEAGGNIQYF.